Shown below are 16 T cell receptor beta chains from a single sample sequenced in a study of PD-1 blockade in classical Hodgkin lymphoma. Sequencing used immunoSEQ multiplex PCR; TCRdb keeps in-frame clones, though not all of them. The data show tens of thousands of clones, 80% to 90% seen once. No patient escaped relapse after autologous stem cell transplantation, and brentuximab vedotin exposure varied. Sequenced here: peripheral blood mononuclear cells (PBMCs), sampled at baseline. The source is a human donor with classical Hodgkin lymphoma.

The CDR3 sequence: CASSPTGTGSYEQYF. The CDR3 nucleotides read TGTGCCAGCAGTCCGACAGGGACAGGATCCTACGAGCAGTACTTC. This sequence joins TRBV6-6 and TRBJ2-7; 8 bases line up with TRBD1. Trimming cost V 5 bases and J 1 base; bases outside gene matches: 7. CDR1 is MNHNY, CDR2 SVGAGI, per germline (reference sequence). The CDR3 consists of 15 residues.

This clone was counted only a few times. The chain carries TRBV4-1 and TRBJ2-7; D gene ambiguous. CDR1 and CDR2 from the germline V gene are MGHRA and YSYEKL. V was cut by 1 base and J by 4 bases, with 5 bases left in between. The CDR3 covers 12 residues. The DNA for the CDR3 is TGCGCCAGCAGCCAAGGGTGGTACGAGCAGTACTTC. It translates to CASSQGWYEQYF.

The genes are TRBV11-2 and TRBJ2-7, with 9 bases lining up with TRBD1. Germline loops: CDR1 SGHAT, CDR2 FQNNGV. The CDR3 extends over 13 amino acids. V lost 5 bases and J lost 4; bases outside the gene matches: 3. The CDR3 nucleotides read TGTGCCAGCAGCGCGGGGACAGGGTACGAGCAGTACTTC. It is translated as CASSAGTGYEQYF.

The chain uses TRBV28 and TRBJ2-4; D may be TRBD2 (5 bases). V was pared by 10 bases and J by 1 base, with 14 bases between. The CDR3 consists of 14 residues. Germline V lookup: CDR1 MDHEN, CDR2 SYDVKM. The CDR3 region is CATVTRSAKNIQYF. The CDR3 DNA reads TGTGCCACGGTAACTAGATCTGCCAAAAACATTCAGTACTTC.

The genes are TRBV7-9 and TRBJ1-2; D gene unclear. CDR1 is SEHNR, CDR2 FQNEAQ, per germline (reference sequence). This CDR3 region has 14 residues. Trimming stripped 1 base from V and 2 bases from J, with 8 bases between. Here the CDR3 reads CASSLEMGNYGYTF. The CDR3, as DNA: TGTGCCAGCAGCTTAGAAATGGGGAACTATGGCTACACCTTC.

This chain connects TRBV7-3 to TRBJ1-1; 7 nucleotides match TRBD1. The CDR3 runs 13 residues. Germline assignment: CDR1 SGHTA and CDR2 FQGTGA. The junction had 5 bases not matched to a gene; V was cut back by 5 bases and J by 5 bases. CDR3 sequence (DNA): TGTGCCAGCAGCCTGACAGGGCGGACTGAAGCTTTCTTT. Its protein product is CASSLTGRTEAFF. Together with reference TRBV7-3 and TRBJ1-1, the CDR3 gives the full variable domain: GAGVSQTPSNKVTEKGKYVELRCDPISGHTALYWYRQSLGQGPEFLIYFQGTGAADDSGLPNDRFFAVRPEGSVSTLKIQRTERGDSAVYLCASSLTGRTEAFFGQGTRLTVV.

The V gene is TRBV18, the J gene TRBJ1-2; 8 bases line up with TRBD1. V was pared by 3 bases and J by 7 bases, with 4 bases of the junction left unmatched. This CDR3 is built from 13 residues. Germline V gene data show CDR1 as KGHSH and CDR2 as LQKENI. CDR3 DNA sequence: TGTGCCAGCTCACCTGTGACAGGGGTTGGCTACACCTTC. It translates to CASSPVTGVGYTF.

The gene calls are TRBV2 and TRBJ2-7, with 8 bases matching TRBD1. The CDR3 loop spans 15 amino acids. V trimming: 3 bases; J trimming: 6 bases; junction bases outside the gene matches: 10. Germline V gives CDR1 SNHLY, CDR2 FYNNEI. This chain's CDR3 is CASSDWDRTSPEQYF. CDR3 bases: TGTGCCAGCAGTGATTGGGACAGGACCTCTCCCGAGCAGTACTTC.

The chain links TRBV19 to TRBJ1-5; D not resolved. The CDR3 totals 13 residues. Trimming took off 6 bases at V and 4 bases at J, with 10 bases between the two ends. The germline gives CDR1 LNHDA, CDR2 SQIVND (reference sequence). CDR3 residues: CASRFSGNQPQHF. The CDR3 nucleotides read TGTGCCAGTAGATTCTCCGGAAATCAGCCCCAGCATTTT.

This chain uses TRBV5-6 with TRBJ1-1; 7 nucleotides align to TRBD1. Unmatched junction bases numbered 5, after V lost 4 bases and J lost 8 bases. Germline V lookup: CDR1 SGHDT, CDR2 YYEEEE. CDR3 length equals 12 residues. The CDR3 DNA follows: TGTGCCAGCAGCAAGACAGGGCCCGAAGCTTTCTTT. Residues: CASSKTGPEAFF.

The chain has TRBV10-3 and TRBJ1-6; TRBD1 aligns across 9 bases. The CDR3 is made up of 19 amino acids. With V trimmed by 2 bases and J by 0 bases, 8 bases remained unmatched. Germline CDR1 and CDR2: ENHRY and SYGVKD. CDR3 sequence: CAISETGGQVFSYNSPLHF. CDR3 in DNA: TGTGCCATCAGTGAGACAGGGGGCCAGGTCTTCTCCTATAATTCACCCCTCCACTTT.

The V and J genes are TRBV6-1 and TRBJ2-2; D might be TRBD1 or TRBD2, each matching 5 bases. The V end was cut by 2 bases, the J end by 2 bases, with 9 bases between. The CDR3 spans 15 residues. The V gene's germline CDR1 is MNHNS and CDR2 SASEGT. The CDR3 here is CASSEPGRNTGELFF. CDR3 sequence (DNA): TGTGCCAGCAGTGAACCGGGGCGTAACACCGGGGAGCTGTTTTTT.

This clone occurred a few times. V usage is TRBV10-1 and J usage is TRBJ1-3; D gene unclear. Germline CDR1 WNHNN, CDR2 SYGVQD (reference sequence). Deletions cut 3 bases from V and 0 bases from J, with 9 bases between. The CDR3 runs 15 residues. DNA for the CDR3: TGCGCCAGCAGTGATAACGGTGACTCTGGAAACACCATATATTTT. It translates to CASSDNGDSGNTIYF.

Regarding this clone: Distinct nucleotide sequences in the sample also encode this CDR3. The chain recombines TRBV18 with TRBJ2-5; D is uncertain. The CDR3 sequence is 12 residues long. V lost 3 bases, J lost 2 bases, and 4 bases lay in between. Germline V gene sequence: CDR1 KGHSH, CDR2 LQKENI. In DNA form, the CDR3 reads TGTGCCAGCTCACCTCTTCAAGAGACCCAGTACTTC. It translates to CASSPLQETQYF.

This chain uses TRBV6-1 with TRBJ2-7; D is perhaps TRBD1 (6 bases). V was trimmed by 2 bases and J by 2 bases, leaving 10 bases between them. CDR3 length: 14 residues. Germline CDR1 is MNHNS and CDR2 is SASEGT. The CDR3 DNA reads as TGTGCCAGCAGTGAACAGGGGTTGGCCTACGAGCAGTACTTC. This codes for CASSEQGLAYEQYF.

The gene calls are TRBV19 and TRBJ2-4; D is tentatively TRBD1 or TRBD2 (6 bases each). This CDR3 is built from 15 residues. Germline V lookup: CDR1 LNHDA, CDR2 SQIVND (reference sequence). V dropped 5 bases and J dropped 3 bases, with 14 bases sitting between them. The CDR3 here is CASSFLGGLKNIQYF. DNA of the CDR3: TGTGCCAGTAGTTTTTTAGGGGGGCTCAAAAACATTCAGTACTTC.